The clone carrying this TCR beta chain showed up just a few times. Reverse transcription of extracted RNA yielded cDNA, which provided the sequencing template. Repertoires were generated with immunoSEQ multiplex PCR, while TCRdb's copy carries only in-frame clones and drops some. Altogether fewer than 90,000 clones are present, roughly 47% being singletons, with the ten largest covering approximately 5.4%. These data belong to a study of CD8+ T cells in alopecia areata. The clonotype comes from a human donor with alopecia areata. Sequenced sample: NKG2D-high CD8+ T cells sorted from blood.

The CDR3 nucleotides are TGTGCCAGCAGTTCCCCCTTGGGGACACCCTACGAGCAGTACTTC. Its translation: CASSSPLGTPYEQYF. V gene TRBV28 combines with J gene TRBJ2-7, with D possibly TRBD1 on 6 matching bases. The V end lost 4 bases, the J end lost 2 bases, and 15 bases lay between the germline ends. There are 15 residues in the CDR3. Per the germline V gene, CDR1 is MDHEN and CDR2 is SYDVKM.